This T cell receptor (beta chain) derives from a study of T cells in Graves' hyperthyroidism and ophthalmopathy. Study overall: Peripheral blood was taken when the disease was first diagnosed, before any treatment began.

Authors of the study amplified TCR beta CDR3 regions from RNA transcripts. A first-round RT-PCR of the TCR CDR3 used the HTBI primer set. TCRdb independently ran MiXCR on the multiplex PCR reads; one entry per CDR3 protein. Of about 700,000 distinct CDR3 sequences listed, about 14% are singletons. In the case of this clonotype: Its antigen is currently unknown.

Regarding the study as a whole: Ophthalmopathy could be told apart from stable hyperthyroidism with a 13 V-J model. Onset of ophthalmopathy came a median approximately 6.9 months after the model predicted it.

CDR3 size: 16 residues. V dropped 4 bases and J dropped 0 bases, with 14 bases sitting between them. Participants, patients aged 18 to 65, had newly diagnosed hyperthyroidism with a duration under 2 months. The sample taken for sequencing was blood. V is TRBV12-3 or TRBV12-4 and J is TRBJ2-3; no clear D gene. This receptor was identified in a woman aged 18-35 years with Graves' hyperthyroidism. This CDR3 is CASSYSKTLSTDTQYF. The CDR3, as DNA: TGTGCCAGCAGTTATTCAAAAACCCTTAGCACAGATACGCAGTATTTT.